This T cell receptor (beta chain) was sequenced during a study of blood T cells in healthy people across ages. The study's findings and limits: It was found that TCR beta diversity correlated strongly with the percentage of naive T cells.

This clonotype occurred a few times. Its antigen is undetermined. The study recruited healthy Caucasian donors from Russia who were aged about 6 to 100. The authors ran a second PCR of about 7 to 12 cycles using a sample-barcoded 5' primer and a J-beta primer mix. Every cDNA molecule bore a tag from a template-switch adaptor containing 12 random nucleotides. Each CDR3 protein gets one entry after TCRdb re-called the 5' RACE reads with MiXCR. In the table there are roughly 800,000 distinct CDR3 sequences, under 40% of which are singletons. V lost 4 bases and J lost 3; bases outside the gene matches: 3. This CDR3 has 14 residues.

Sequencing was carried out using blood. This sequence joins TRBV12-3 or TRBV12-4 and TRBJ1-1; 9 positions match TRBD1. This TCR came from a young man in good health. As DNA, the CDR3 is TGTGCCAGCAGTTCGGGGACAGGGTACACTGAAGCTTTCTTT. Its translation: CASSSGTGYTEAFF.